Below, 12 T cell receptor beta chains from the same sample are listed, as sequenced in a study of blood T cell repertoires in COVID-19. Some clones are missing from TCRdb's copy, which holds only in-frame ones; the method was immunoSEQ multiplex PCR. Of 89,000 or so clones in the sample, around 88% are singletons; the top ten hold approximately 8%. Material for sequencing was peripheral blood. These receptors came from a man between 45 and 60 years old with active COVID-19.

The rearrangement links TRBV4-3 to TRBJ2-2; 9 positions match TRBD1. The V gene's germline CDR1 is LGHNA and CDR2 YSLEER. Trimming took 4 bases from V and 0 from J; bases not matched to a gene: 3. This CDR3 spans 16 amino acids. The CDR3 DNA is TGCGCCAGCAGCCGAGGGACAGGGACGAACACCGGGGAGCTGTTTTTT. As protein: CASSRGTGTNTGELFF.

The chain links TRBV29-1 to TRBJ1-1; TRBD1 might be the D (6 bases). The CDR3 is 14 residues long. V was trimmed by 0 bases and J by 2 bases, leaving 10 bases between them. The germline CDR1 and CDR2 sequences are SQVTM and ANQGSEA. The CDR3 DNA follows: TGCAGCGTTGAAGATCCTGGGGGCAACACTGAAGCTTTCTTT. Protein product: CSVEDPGGNTEAFF.

In this sample, this clone turned up a few times. The V call is TRBV24-1, the J call TRBJ1-2, with D possibly matching TRBD1 (5 bases). V was shortened by 7 bases and J by 1 base, with 12 bases between the two germline ends. Germline CDR1 reads KGHDR; CDR2 reads SFDVKD. This CDR3 is built from 14 residues. CDR3 protein: CATSTTEVNYGYTF. The CDR3 nucleotides are TGTGCCACCAGCACGACAGAGGTTAACTATGGCTACACCTTC.

The rearrangement links TRBV3-1 (or the pseudogene TRBV3-2) to TRBJ1-1; D remains unclear. The CDR3 is 14 amino acids. Looked up from germline, CDR1 is LGHDT and CDR2 is YNNKEL (reference sequence). The V gene lost 3 bases and the J gene lost 6 bases, with 14 bases spanning the gap. CDR3 in amino acids: CASSHLEGTAEAFF. CDR3 DNA sequence: TGTGCCAGCAGCCATTTGGAGGGCACGGCTGAAGCTTTCTTT.

The chain employs TRBV6-1 and TRBJ2-2, with 7 bases lining up with TRBD1. Germline CDR1 MNHNS, CDR2 SASEGT. V was clipped by 4 bases and J by 2 bases; unmatched bases: 7. The CDR3 sequence is 16 residues long. CDR3 protein: CASSGTGTVNTGELFF. The CDR3 DNA sequence: TGTGCCAGCAGTGGGACCGGGACAGTAAACACCGGGGAGCTGTTTTTT.

The chain recombines TRBV29-1 with TRBJ1-1; TRBD1 aligns across 8 bases. The CDR3 is 11 amino acids. Germline V gene data show CDR1 as SQVTM and CDR2 as ANQGSEA. The junction had 4 bases not matched to a gene; V was cut back by 8 bases and J by 5 bases. In nucleotides, the CDR3 is TGCAGCTCCCGGACAGGGACTGAAGCTTTCTTT. Its translation: CSSRTGTEAFF.

There are a few counts of this clone. The chain recombines TRBV5-1 with TRBJ2-7; 11 nucleotides match TRBD2. The CDR3 is 15 amino acids. Germline values: CDR1 SGHRS, CDR2 YFSETQ. Trimming removed 1 base from V and 2 bases from J; junction bases left unmatched: 2. In DNA, the CDR3 is TGCGCCAGCAGCTTGCTAGCGGGAGGTCCCTACGAGCAGTACTTC. It encodes CASSLLAGGPYEQYF.

This CDR3 reads CAIKGQAINIYGYTF. In DNA form, the CDR3 reads TGTGCCATCAAAGGACAGGCGATTAACATCTATGGCTACACCTTC. This chain links TRBV10-3 with TRBJ1-2, with 7 bases that match TRBD1. The V gene's germline CDR1 is ENHRY and CDR2 SYGVKD. There are 15 residues in the CDR3. V dropped 7 bases and J dropped 4; count of bases not matched to a gene: 12.

This clone was picked up one time. This chain connects TRBV29-1 to TRBJ1-1; a possible D gene is TRBD1 (6 bases). V lost 7 bases and J lost 1, with 10 bases in between. The CDR3 is 12 residues long. Germline CDR1 reads SQVTM; CDR2 reads ANQGSEA. CDR3 protein: CSARDKNTEAFF. In nucleotides, the CDR3 is TGCAGCGCCCGGGACAAGAACACTGAAGCTTTCTTT.

In this sample, this clone turned up a few times. The V call is TRBV11-2, the J call TRBJ1-6; 7 bases match TRBD1. The CDR3 totals 17 residues. Germline V gene lookup returns CDR1 SGHAT and CDR2 FQNNGV. The trim removed 5 bases at V and 4 bases at J, leaving 11 bases unmatched. CDR3 nucleotide sequence: TGTGCCAGCAGCCCCCGGGACAGCATTACTTATAATTCACCCCTCCACTTT. This gives the protein CASSPRDSITYNSPLHF.

The V and J genes are TRBV6-2 or TRBV6-3 and TRBJ2-2; 13 nucleotides match TRBD2. V shed 6 bases and J 4 bases; nucleotides not matched to a gene: 11. Germline CDR1 is MNHEY and CDR2 is SVGEGT. The CDR3 sequence is 18 residues long. CDR3 sequence: CASSPTSGGARVTGELFF. The CDR3, as DNA: TGTGCCAGCAGCCCAACTAGCGGGGGGGCCAGGGTCACCGGGGAGCTGTTTTTT.

The genes are TRBV11-2 and TRBJ2-7; D not resolved. CDR3 length: 12 residues. Trimming stripped 5 bases from V and 3 bases from J, with 8 bases between. The germline V gene has CDR1 SGHAT and CDR2 FQNNGV. The CDR3 coding sequence is TGTGCCAGCAGCCGAAACTACTACGAGCAGTACTTC. This translates into CASSRNYYEQYF.